This T cell receptor (beta chain) stems from a study of blood T cell repertoires in COVID-19. This clone has just a few counts. Some clones are missing from TCRdb's copy, which holds only in-frame ones; the method was immunoSEQ multiplex PCR. Of about 200,000 clones listed, roughly 82% were seen once; the top ten hold about 5%. The CDR3 spans 14 residues. Germline trimming cut 7 bases from V and 3 bases from J; bases unmatched to any gene: 5. Germline V gene sequence: CDR1 SGHRS, CDR2 YFSETQ. The specimen was PBMCs or T cells enriched from blood (not recorded which). This sequence joins TRBV5-1 and TRBJ2-2; 8 bases are shared with TRBD2. This sequence originates from an older woman with acute COVID-19. The CDR3 loop is CASVTSADTGELFF. CDR3 DNA: TGCGCCAGCGTGACTAGCGCCGACACCGGGGAGCTGTTTTTT.